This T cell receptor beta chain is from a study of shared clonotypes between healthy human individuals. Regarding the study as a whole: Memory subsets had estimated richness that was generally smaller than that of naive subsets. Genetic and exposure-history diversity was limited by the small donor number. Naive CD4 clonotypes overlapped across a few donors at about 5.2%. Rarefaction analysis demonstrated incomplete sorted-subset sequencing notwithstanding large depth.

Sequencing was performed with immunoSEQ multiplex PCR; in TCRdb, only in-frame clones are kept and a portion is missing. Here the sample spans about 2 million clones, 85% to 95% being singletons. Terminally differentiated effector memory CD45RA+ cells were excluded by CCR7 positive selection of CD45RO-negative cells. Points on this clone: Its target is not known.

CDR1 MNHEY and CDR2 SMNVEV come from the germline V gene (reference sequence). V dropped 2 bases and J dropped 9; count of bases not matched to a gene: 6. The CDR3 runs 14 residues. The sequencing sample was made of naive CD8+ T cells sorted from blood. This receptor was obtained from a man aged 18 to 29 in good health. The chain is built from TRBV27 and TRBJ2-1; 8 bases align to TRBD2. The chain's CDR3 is CASSLARGGTEQFF. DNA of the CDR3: TGTGCCAGCAGTTTAGCTCGGGGGGGCACTGAGCAGTTCTTC.